This TCR beta chain was identified during a study of beta chain features in type 1 diabetes. Findings and caveats of the study: Significant though moderate, a shortening of TCRB CDR3s appeared in all four CD4+ subsets of Type 1 diabetes patients. The similarity of naive, central memory and Treg TCRB repertoires appeared greater among patients than among healthy donors.

CDR1 and CDR2 from the germline V gene are ENHRY and SYGVKD. The CDR3 runs 14 residues. Trimming cost V 0 bases and J 2 bases, with 7 bases left between them. With regard to this clone: Its antigen is unidentified.

Reverse transcribing all isolated RNA meant expressed TCRB transcripts were sequenced. Clones were sequenced by immunoSEQ multiplex PCR, and TCRdb holds only the in-frame ones, with some missing. The sample has more than 200,000 clones, 16% seen once. Sequenced input: naive CD4+ T cells from blood. The TCR sequence derives from a man younger than 40 with type 1 diabetes. This chain joins TRBV10-3 and TRBJ2-5, with D unclear. This CDR3 is CAISESTDQETQYF. The DNA for the CDR3 is TGTGCCATCAGTGAGTCTACCGATCAAGAGACCCAGTACTTC.